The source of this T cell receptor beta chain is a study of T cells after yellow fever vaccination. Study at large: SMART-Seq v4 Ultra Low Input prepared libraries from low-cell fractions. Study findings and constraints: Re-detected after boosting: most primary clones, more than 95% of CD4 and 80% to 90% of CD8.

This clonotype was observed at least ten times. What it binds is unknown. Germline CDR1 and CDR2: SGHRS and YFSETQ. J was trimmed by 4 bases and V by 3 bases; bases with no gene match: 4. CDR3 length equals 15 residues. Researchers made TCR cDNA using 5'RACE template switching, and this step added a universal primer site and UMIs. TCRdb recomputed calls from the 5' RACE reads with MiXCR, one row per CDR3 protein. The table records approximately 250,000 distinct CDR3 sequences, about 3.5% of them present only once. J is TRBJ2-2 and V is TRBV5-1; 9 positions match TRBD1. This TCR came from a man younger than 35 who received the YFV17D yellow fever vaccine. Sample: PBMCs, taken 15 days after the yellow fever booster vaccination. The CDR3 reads CASSSRTGATGELFF. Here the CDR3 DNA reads TGCGCCAGCAGCTCGAGGACAGGGGCCACCGGGGAGCTGTTTTTT.